The present T cell receptor beta chain was sequenced within a study of regulatory T cells in long-lasting Graves disease. Time point in this sample: newly diagnosed GD, antithyroid drugs for less than 3 months. After RNA was extracted from PBMCs, the TCR library was made from it. Under American Thyroid Association guidelines, Graves' disease was diagnosed. This clonotype was counted many times. TCR beta libraries were built with iRepertoire HTBI primers and Arm-PCR of CDR3 regions. TCRdb re-analysed the multiplex PCR reads in MiXCR, keeping a single row per CDR3 protein. Among about half a million distinct CDR3 sequences listed, about 12% were seen once. V lost 3 bases, J lost 2 bases, and 8 bases lay in between. CDR1 is SNHLY and CDR2 is FYNNEI in the germline V gene. The CDR3 sequence is 13 residues long. These same records also appear under a second study, on T cells in Graves' hyperthyroidism and ophthalmopathy.

The sample was peripheral blood mononuclear cells (PBMCs), taken at new diagnosis, from a patient treated with antithyroid drugs. The sequence was collected from a woman in her 30s with Graves disease. The chain carries TRBV2 and TRBJ2-7; either TRBD1 or TRBD2 may supply D (5 bases each). In DNA form, the CDR3 reads TGTGCCAGCAGTGATCCGGGGCCCTACGAGCAGTACTTC. Its translation is CASSDPGPYEQYF.